These 9 T cell receptor beta chains came from one sample sequenced in a study of breast tumors, draining lymph nodes, adjacent tissues. MiXCR, applied by TCRdb to the multiplex PCR reads, yields one record per CDR3 protein. The sample consists of approximately 90,000 distinct CDR3 sequences, approximately 31% of them appearing once. Axillary draining lymph nodes of breast cancer patients supplied the node samples. Sequencing was performed on axillary lymph node tissue. These receptors all stem from a female donor with breast cancer. Some clones in this sample may be carry-over from other donors' samples.

This clonotype appeared many times. V is TRBV6-1 and J is TRBJ1-2; TRBD1 is a possible D gene (5 bases). The CDR3 length is 13 residues. V was trimmed by 5 bases and J by 7 bases, leaving 14 bases between them. The germline V gene encodes CDR1 MNHNS and CDR2 SASEGT. CDR3 in DNA: TGTGCCAGCAGTCAGCGACAGCGTCTTGGCTACACCTTC. Encoded protein: CASSQRQRLGYTF.

Regarding this clonotype: With a much larger clone just one base away, this may be a read error. V and J are TRBV28 and TRBJ2-3; perhaps TRBD2 as D (5 bases). The CDR3 totals 13 residues. Germline-derived CDR1 and CDR2 are MDHEN and SYDVKM. This CDR3 reads CASSLYGKGTRYF. In nucleotides, the CDR3 is TGTGCCAGCAGTTTGTACGGGAAGGGAACGCGGTATTTT.

This clonotype appeared many times. This chain connects TRBV18 to TRBJ1-3; D not resolved. This CDR3 contains 14 residues. V was clipped by 2 bases and J by 0 bases, with 5 bases between them. Germline-derived CDR1 and CDR2 are KGHSH and LQKENI. The CDR3 loop is CASSPDFSGNTIYF. The CDR3 DNA reads as TGTGCCAGCTCACCAGACTTCTCTGGAAACACCATATATTTT.

V is TRBV11-2 and J is TRBJ1-2, with TRBD1 matching over 10 bases. The CDR3 extends over 16 amino acids. The V gene's germline CDR1 is SGHAT and CDR2 FQNNGV. J was trimmed by 4 bases and V by 5 bases; bases with no gene match: 10. The DNA of the CDR3 is TGTGCCAGCAGCATACGCCGGGACAGGGGCGGCTATGGCTACACCTTC. This translates into CASSIRRDRGGYGYTF.

This clonotype came up many times. This sequence joins TRBV7-9 and TRBJ2-7; TRBD2 matches 7 bases. This CDR3 region has 13 residues. V shed 7 bases and J 1 base; nucleotides not matched to a gene: 4. CDR1 SEHNR and CDR2 FQNEAQ come from the germline V gene (reference sequence). This CDR3 is CASTLGGSYEQYF. CDR3 DNA: TGTGCCAGCACCTTGGGAGGGTCCTACGAGCAGTACTTC.

This clonotype came up many times. The rearrangement joins TRBV6-1 to TRBJ2-7, with 9 bases identical to TRBD1. Germline loops: CDR1 MNHNS, CDR2 SASEGT. V lost 1 base and J lost 3; bases outside the gene matches: 4. The CDR3 is 15 residues long. The CDR3 reads CASSEGGQGIYEQYF. DNA of the CDR3: TGTGCCAGCAGTGAAGGGGGACAGGGCATCTACGAGCAGTACTTC.

This clonotype was counted many times. Without the conserved terminal phenylalanine or tryptophan, this CDR3 likely stems from a read error. DNA of the CDR3: TGTGCCAGCAGCCAAGATCTCCCAGGGACGGGAGCCCTCCACTCT. Amino acid sequence: CASSQDLPGTGALHS. V usage is TRBV14 and J usage is TRBJ1-6; TRBD1 is a possible D gene (5 bases). The CDR3 contains 15 residues. In germline, CDR1 is SGHDN, CDR2 FVKESK. V was clipped by 0 bases and J by 14 bases, with 17 bases between them.

This clonotype was counted ten times or more. The chain employs TRBV7-3 and TRBJ1-6, with D possibly TRBD1 on 5 matching bases. CDR1 is SGHTA and CDR2 is FQGTGA in the germline V gene. V gave up 5 bases and J gave up 4 bases, with 12 bases separating them. CDR3 length: 15 residues. The CDR3 reads CASSATGGYNSPLHF. The CDR3 coding sequence is TGTGCCAGCAGCGCGACGGGGGGTTATAATTCACCCCTCCACTTT.

The CDR3 here is CASSLMDRGRFELRGEAFF. The CDR3, as DNA: TGTGCCAGCAGCCTCATGGACAGGGGGCGCTTCGAGTTACGGGGTGAAGCTTTCTTT. The chain combines TRBV7-9 with TRBJ1-1; 11 bases fit TRBD1. The CDR3 length is 19 residues. With 5 bases clipped from V and 7 bases from J, the junction kept 21 bases outside the gene matches. CDR1 is SEHNR, CDR2 FQNEAQ, per germline (reference sequence).